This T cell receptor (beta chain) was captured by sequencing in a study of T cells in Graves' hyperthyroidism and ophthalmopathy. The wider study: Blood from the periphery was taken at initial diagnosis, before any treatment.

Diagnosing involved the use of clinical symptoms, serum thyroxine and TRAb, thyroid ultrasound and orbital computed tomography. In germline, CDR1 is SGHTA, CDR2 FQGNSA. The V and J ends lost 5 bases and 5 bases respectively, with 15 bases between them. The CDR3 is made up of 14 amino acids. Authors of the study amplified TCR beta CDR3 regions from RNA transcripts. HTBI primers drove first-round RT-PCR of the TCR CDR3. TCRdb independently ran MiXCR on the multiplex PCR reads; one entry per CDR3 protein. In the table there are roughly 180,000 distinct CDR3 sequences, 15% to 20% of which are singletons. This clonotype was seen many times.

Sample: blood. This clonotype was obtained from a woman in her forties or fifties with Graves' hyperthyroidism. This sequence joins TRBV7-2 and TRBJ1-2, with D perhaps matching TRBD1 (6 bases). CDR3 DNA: TGTGCCAGCAGCCGTCGGACAGAGTTATATGGCTACACCTTC. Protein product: CASSRRTELYGYTF.